The T cell receptor (beta chain) described here comes from a study of blood T cell repertoires in COVID-19. The wider study: PBMCs, B-cell-depleted T cells, or T cells were the source of the cDNA or gDNA that made up the material.

The germline V gene encodes CDR1 SGHAT and CDR2 FQNNGV. The J segment lost 3 bases and the V segment lost 4 bases, leaving 11 bases of the junction unmatched. The CDR3 extends over 17 amino acids. Generated by immunoSEQ multiplex PCR, the TCRdb table keeps only in-frame clones and is missing some. The sample holds almost 90,000 clones, 80% to 95% seen once. Seattle researchers signed up patients amid active infection and tracked them longitudinally. The clonotype was recovered from a man between 18 and 29 years old with COVID-19, enrolled during active disease. Sequencing was carried out using peripheral blood. V gene TRBV11-2 combines with J gene TRBJ2-7, with 11 bases lining up with TRBD2. The CDR3 reads CASSSNSGRDTFYEQYF. CDR3 nucleotide sequence: TGTGCCAGCAGCTCTAATAGCGGGAGGGATACCTTCTACGAGCAGTACTTC.